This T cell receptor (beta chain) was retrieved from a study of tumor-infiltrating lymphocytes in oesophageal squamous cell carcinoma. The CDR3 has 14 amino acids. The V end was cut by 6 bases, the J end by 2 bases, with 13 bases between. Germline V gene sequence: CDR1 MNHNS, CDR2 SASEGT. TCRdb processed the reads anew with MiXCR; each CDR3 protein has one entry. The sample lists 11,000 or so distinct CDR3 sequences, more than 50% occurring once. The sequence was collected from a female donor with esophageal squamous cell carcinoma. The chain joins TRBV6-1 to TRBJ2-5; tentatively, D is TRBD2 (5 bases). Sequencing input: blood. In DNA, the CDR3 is TGTGCCAGCAGCAGCATTGGCGGGCAAGAGACCCAGTACTTC. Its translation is CASSSIGGQETQYF.